This T cell receptor (beta chain) was sequenced for a study of T-cell reconstitution after alpha-beta-depleted transplantation in children. Unique molecular identifiers were used to barcode this TCRbeta library. From the PCR reads, TCRdb called clonotypes with MiXCR, one entry per CDR3 protein. The sample holds 80,000 to 100,000 distinct CDR3 sequences, about a quarter seen once. Concerning this clonotype: What it recognizes is unknown.

Study-level points and caveats: At one year after transplant, newly produced T cells mostly accounted for T-cell counts and diversity. Reported findings indicate that, about two months after transplant, alpha-beta T cells came from several hundred expanded clones, which were derived from non-depleted graft cells. Some patients' high day-60 TCRbeta diversity was traced to surviving recipient T cells and thymic progenitors.

Germline V gives CDR1 DFQATT, CDR2 SNEGSKA (reference sequence). Unmatched junction bases numbered 8, after V lost 6 bases and J lost 1 base. There are 15 residues in the CDR3. The TCR comes from a boy younger than 10 with acute lymphoblastic leukemia, due to receive a stem cell transplant. The chain is built from TRBV20-1 and TRBJ2-1, with 8 nucleotides matching TRBD1. This specimen consisted of PBMCs, obtained before TCRalphabeta/CD19-depleted stem cell transplant. CDR3: CSAPRQGRSYNEQFF. In nucleotides, the CDR3 is TGCAGTGCCCCGCGACAGGGGCGATCCTACAATGAGCAGTTCTTC.